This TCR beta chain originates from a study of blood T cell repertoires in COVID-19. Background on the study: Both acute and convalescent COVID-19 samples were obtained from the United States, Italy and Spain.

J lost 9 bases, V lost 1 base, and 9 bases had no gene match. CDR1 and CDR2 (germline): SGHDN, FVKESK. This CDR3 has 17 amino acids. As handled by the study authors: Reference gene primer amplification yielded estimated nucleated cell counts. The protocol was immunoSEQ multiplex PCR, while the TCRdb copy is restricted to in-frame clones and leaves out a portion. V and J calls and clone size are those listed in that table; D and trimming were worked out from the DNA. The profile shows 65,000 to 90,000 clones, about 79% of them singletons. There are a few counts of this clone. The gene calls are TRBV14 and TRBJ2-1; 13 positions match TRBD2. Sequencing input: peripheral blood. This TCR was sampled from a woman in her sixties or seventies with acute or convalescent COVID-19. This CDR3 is CASSQGSRLAGGGEQFF. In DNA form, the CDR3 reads TGTGCCAGCAGCCAAGGAAGTCGACTAGCGGGAGGTGGTGAGCAGTTCTTC.